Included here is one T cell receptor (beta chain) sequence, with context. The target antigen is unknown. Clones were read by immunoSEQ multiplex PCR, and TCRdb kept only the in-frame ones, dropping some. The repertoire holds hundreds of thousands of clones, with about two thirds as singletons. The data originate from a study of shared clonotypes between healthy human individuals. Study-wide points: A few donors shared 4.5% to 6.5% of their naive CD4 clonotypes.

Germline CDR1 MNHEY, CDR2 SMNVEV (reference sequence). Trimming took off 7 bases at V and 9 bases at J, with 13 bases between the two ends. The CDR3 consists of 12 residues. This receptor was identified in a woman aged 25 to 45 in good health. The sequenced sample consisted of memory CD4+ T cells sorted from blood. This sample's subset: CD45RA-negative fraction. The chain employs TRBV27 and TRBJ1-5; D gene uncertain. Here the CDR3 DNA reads TGTGCCAGCACCGAACCGCCTAGGCCCCAGCATTTT. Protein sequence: CASTEPPRPQHF.